What follows are 23 T cell receptor beta chains derived from one specimen sequenced in a study of cytomegalovirus exposure and HLA in healthy donors (dated by TCRdb to about 2017). The library was generated by the immunoSEQ multiplex PCR assay. For the multiplex PCR, a mixture combining 60 forward primers for TCR Vbeta segments and 13 reverse primers for TCR Jbeta segments was used. TCRdb mirrors the immuneACCESS table, restricted to in-frame sequences. Some clones are absent from its copies; in checked studies, under half trace to an unresolved V gene, and the reason for the others is unknown. For this sample there are 200,000 to 300,000 clones; approximately 84% appear just once. Of the sample, 1.5% to 2.5% is held by the ten largest clones. Material for sequencing was PBMCs. The receptors shown here come from a middle-aged woman in good health and CMV-seropositive.

The CDR3 DNA sequence: TGTGCCAGCAGCTCAAGGACTAGCGGGGGGAGGGTAAATGAGCAGTTCTTC. Protein product: CASSSRTSGGRVNEQFF. This chain links TRBV7-2 with TRBJ2-1; 14 bases map to TRBD2. The CDR3 extends over 17 amino acids. Germline lookup yields CDR1 SGHTA and CDR2 FQGNSA. J lost 7 bases, V lost 4 bases, and 9 bases had no gene match.

This clone is a singleton in its sample. The chain has TRBV6-5 and TRBJ2-7; 8 bases agree with TRBD2. Per germline, CDR1 MNHEY and CDR2 SVGAGI. The CDR3 has 15 amino acids. Germline trimming cut 4 bases from V and 2 bases from J; bases unmatched to any gene: 7. The CDR3 is CASSSLGGRTYEQYF. CDR3 nucleotides: TGTGCCAGCAGTTCTCTTGGCGGGAGGACCTACGAGCAGTACTTC.

This clone came up a few times. The chain links TRBV6-5 to TRBJ2-1; maybe TRBD2 (6 bases). This CDR3 has 13 residues. From germline, CDR1 is MNHEY and CDR2 SVGAGI. The ends were cut back, 6 bases at V and 6 bases at J, with 12 bases in the middle. As DNA, the CDR3 is TGTGCCAGCAGACTGGGACTTGGCAATGAGCAGTTCTTC. As protein: CASRLGLGNEQFF.

CDR3: CASSQDQITGTGRAGTKNIQYF. DNA of the CDR3: TGTGCCAGCAGCCAAGATCAAATAACCGGGACAGGGCGAGCTGGTACCAAAAACATTCAGTACTTC. The rearrangement joins TRBV4-2 to TRBJ2-4, with 9 positions matching TRBD1. The ends lost 0 bases at V and 2 bases at J; junction bases unmatched: 20. CDR1 and CDR2 from the germline V gene are LGHNA and YNFKEQ. The CDR3 spans 22 residues.

The chain uses TRBV19 and TRBJ1-5, with 8 nucleotides matching TRBD1. The junction had 7 bases not matched to a gene; V was cut back by 8 bases and J by 1 base. The germline V gene has CDR1 LNHDA and CDR2 SQIVND (reference sequence). The CDR3 is made up of 15 amino acids. The CDR3 sequence: CASEWTGRSNQPQHF. CDR3 in DNA: TGTGCCAGTGAATGGACAGGGAGGAGCAATCAGCCCCAGCATTTT. Complete variable domain (other parts from reference TRBV19 and TRBJ1-5): DGGITQSPKYLFRKEGQNVTLSCEQNLNHDAMYWYRQDPGQGLRLIYYSQIVNDFQKGDIAEGYSVSREKKESFPLTVTSAQKNPTAFYLCASEWTGRSNQPQHFGDGTRLSIL.

With respect to this clone: At one end, the junction sequence differs from germline, possibly due to a read error. The chain has TRBV10-2 and TRBJ1-1; D unclear. The germline V gene has CDR1 WSHSY and CDR2 SAAADI. This CDR3 has 14 residues. This CDR3 is CASSELARNTEAFF. CDR3 nucleotide sequence: TGCGCCAGCAGCGAGTTGGCCAGGAACACTGAAGCTTTCTTT.

The chain couples TRBV2 to TRBJ1-6, with TRBD1 identical over 8 bases. The trim removed 3 bases at V and 10 bases at J, leaving 5 bases unmatched. This CDR3 has 14 amino acids. Germline V gives CDR1 SNHLY, CDR2 FYNNEI. CDR3 in amino acids: CASSEQGAKSPLHF. CDR3 DNA sequence: TGTGCCAGCAGTGAGCAGGGGGCGAAGTCACCCCTCCACTTT.

The chain is built from TRBV4-1 and TRBJ2-3, with 9 bases identical to TRBD2. Unmatched junction bases numbered 11, after V lost 1 base and J lost 3 bases. Per germline, CDR1 MGHRA and CDR2 YSYEKL. CDR3 length: 18 residues. The CDR3 DNA reads TGCGCCAGCAGCCAAGGTTATAGCGGGAGCGGTGGTACAGATACGCAGTATTTT. Its protein product is CASSQGYSGSGGTDTQYF.

The chain has TRBV6-4 and TRBJ1-2; 12 bases agree with TRBD1. CDR3 size: 14 residues. The junction had 12 bases not matched to a gene; V was cut back by 5 bases and J by 14 bases. Germline values: CDR1 MRHNA, CDR2 SNTAGT. This CDR3 is CASSPEGTGGAKTF. The CDR3 DNA sequence: TGTGCCAGCAGTCCCGAGGGGACAGGGGGCGCGAAGACCTTC.

The chain recombines TRBV19 with TRBJ1-2; possibly TRBD1 for D (6 bases). Trimming removed 4 bases from V and 2 bases from J, with 14 bases in between. The V gene's germline CDR1 is LNHDA and CDR2 SQIVND (reference sequence). The CDR3 covers 15 residues. CDR3 in amino acids: CASSSRDKGNYGYTF. For the CDR3, the DNA is TGTGCCAGTAGTAGTCGGGACAAGGGAAACTATGGCTACACCTTC.

The chain joins TRBV11-3 to TRBJ2-1; TRBD1 matches 9 bases. This CDR3 spans 19 amino acids. Germline lookup yields CDR1 SGHNT and CDR2 YENEEA. V dropped 1 base and J dropped 3; count of bases not matched to a gene: 13. The CDR3 loop is CASSLGGQGQGPLYNEQFF. The CDR3 nucleotides are TGTGCCAGCAGCTTAGGGGGACAGGGACAGGGCCCCCTCTACAATGAGCAGTTCTTC.

With regard to this clone: The junction shows a germline mismatch at one end, possibly a read error. The V gene is TRBV15, the J gene TRBJ1-1; D perhaps matches TRBD1 (5 bases). Looked up from germline, CDR1 is LNHNV and CDR2 is YYDKDF (reference sequence). CDR3 length: 19 residues. In DNA, the CDR3 is TGTGCCACCAGCAGAGGAATAATATCGACAGTGGATCAGGACACTGAAGCTTCCTTT. It is translated as CATSRGIISTVDQDTEASF. Together with reference TRBV15 and TRBJ1-1, the CDR3 gives the full variable domain: DAMVIQNPRYQVTQFGKPVTLSCSQTLNHNVMYWYQQKSSQAPKLLFHYYDKDFNNEADTPDNFQSRRPNTSFCFLDIRSPGLGDTAMYLCATSRGIISTVDQDTEASFGQGTRLTVV.

The chain has TRBV11-3 and TRBJ2-1; the D is unclear. The germline V gene encodes CDR1 SGHNT and CDR2 YENEEA. V lost 2 bases to trimming and J lost 2 bases, with 7 bases between them. The length of the CDR3 is 14 residues. The CDR3 sequence: CASSLQVTYNEQFF. The CDR3 coding sequence is TGTGCCAGCAGCTTACAGGTGACCTACAATGAGCAGTTCTTC.

The V call is TRBV7-2, the J call TRBJ2-2, with 10 bases identical to TRBD2. The CDR3 covers 15 residues. Germline V gene data show CDR1 as SGHTA and CDR2 as FQGNSA. Unmatched junction bases numbered 3, after V lost 4 bases and J lost 4 bases. CDR3 in DNA: TGTGCCAGCAGCTCAGCGGGAGGGCGCACCGGGGAGCTGTTTTTT. This translates into CASSSAGGRTGELFF.

The chain recombines TRBV5-1 with TRBJ2-3, with TRBD2 as a possible D gene (5 bases). The CDR3 totals 14 residues. V was trimmed by 5 bases and J by 4 bases, leaving 14 bases between them. Per germline, CDR1 SGHRS and CDR2 YFSETQ. The DNA for the CDR3 is TGCGCCAGCAGTATAGTCTCCGGGGCAGATACGCAGTATTTT. Amino acid sequence: CASSIVSGADTQYF.

The rearrangement links TRBV7-3 to TRBJ2-5, with 10 bases identical to TRBD1. This CDR3 comprises 15 residues. Trimming removed 5 bases from V and 5 bases from J; junction bases left unmatched: 8. Germline lookup yields CDR1 SGHTA and CDR2 FQGTGA. The CDR3 coding sequence is TGTGCCAGCAGCACGGGACAGGGGAGAGGGGAGACCCAGTACTTC. Its translation: CASSTGQGRGETQYF. The whole variable domain, filled in from reference TRBV7-3 and TRBJ2-5, reads GAGVSQTPSNKVTEKGKYVELRCDPISGHTALYWYRQSLGQGPEFLIYFQGTGAADDSGLPNDRFFAVRPEGSVSTLKIQRTERGDSAVYLCASSTGQGRGETQYFGPGTRLLVL.

V and J are TRBV14 and TRBJ1-5, with D hard to call. The length of the CDR3 is 15 residues. V was trimmed by 5 bases and J by 0 bases, leaving 11 bases between them. Looked up from germline, CDR1 is SGHDN and CDR2 is FVKESK. The CDR3 nucleotides read TGTGCCAGCAGCTCCCGGGGTTATAGCAATCAGCCCCAGCATTTT. Protein product: CASSSRGYSNQPQHF. The whole variable domain, remainder taken from reference TRBV14 and TRBJ1-5, is EAGVTQFPSHSVIEKGQTVTLRCDPISGHDNLYWYRRVMGKEIKFLLHFVKESKQDESGMPNNRFLAERTGGTYSTLKVQPAELEDSGVYFCASSSRGYSNQPQHFGDGTRLSIL.

The V gene is TRBV4-3, the J gene TRBJ2-4; 10 bases agree with TRBD2. Per germline, CDR1 LGHNA and CDR2 YSLEER. The V and J ends lost 1 base and 6 bases, in that order; junction bases with no gene match: 12. CDR3 size: 18 residues. CDR3 in DNA: TGCGCCAGCAGCCAAGGAGTAGCGGGAGGAGGAGATAGAAACATTCAGTACTTC. It codes for CASSQGVAGGGDRNIQYF.

This chain connects TRBV7-8 to TRBJ2-2, with 10 bases lining up with TRBD2. V shed 2 bases, J shed 7 bases, and the junction held 4 bases outside the gene matches. This CDR3 region has 15 residues. The germline V gene encodes CDR1 SGHVS and CDR2 FQNEAQ. CDR3 protein: CASSLLAGDFGELFF. DNA of the CDR3: TGTGCCAGCAGCTTACTAGCGGGAGATTTCGGGGAGCTGTTTTTT.

This clone was seen a few times. CDR3 sequence: CASSQLGDPSYEQYF. CDR3 DNA sequence: TGCGCCAGCAGCCAATTGGGAGACCCCTCCTACGAGCAGTACTTC. The chain employs TRBV4-3 and TRBJ2-7; D may be TRBD2 (5 bases). The V end was cut by 2 bases, the J end by 0 bases, with 11 bases between. This CDR3 contains 15 residues. Looked up from germline, CDR1 is LGHNA and CDR2 is YSLEER.

This chain connects TRBV14 to TRBJ1-3; the match to TRBD1 covers 7 bases. The CDR3 runs 15 residues. Germline trimming cut 0 bases from V and 8 bases from J; bases unmatched to any gene: 7. In germline, CDR1 is SGHDN, CDR2 FVKESK. CDR3 DNA sequence: TGTGCCAGCAGCCAAGATCGCTGGACAGGCGACACCATATATTTT. Its protein product is CASSQDRWTGDTIYF.

This chain joins TRBV2 and TRBJ1-6; D may be TRBD1 (6 bases). The CDR3 has 16 residues. The germline V gene encodes CDR1 SNHLY and CDR2 FYNNEI. V dropped 1 base and J dropped 7 bases, with 14 bases sitting between them. The chain's CDR3 is CASSEVAGARNSPLHF. Here the CDR3 DNA reads TGTGCCAGCAGTGAAGTTGCGGGGGCGAGGAATTCACCCCTCCACTTT.

The chain carries TRBV30 and TRBJ1-1, with 9 nucleotides matching TRBD1. The J segment lost 3 bases and the V segment lost 5 bases, leaving 10 bases of the junction unmatched. Germline CDR1 is GTSNPN and CDR2 is SVGIG (reference sequence). The CDR3 is 15 amino acids. CDR3 protein: CAWSTHRGRDTEAFF. The CDR3 DNA reads as TGTGCCTGGTCCACCCACAGGGGGCGGGACACTGAAGCTTTCTTT.